This T cell receptor beta chain was observed in a study of neurological immune-mediated disorders. Points from the study as a whole: None of the CDR3 amino acid sequences of expanded clones were shared across subjects, and this suggested private repertoires in all groups.

Every sequencing run produced over 160 million TCR-beta sequences, and the sequences from any one run covered 15-18 subjects. TCRdb ran MiXCR on the 5' RACE reads and lists one entry per CDR3 protein. The sample shows nearly 45,000 distinct CDR3 sequences, 10% to 15% of them seen only once. V lost 0 bases to trimming and J lost 8 bases; unmatched junction nucleotides: 8. Germline assignment: CDR1 DFQATT and CDR2 SNEGSKA (reference sequence). The length of the CDR3 is 15 residues. This clonotype was seen many times. The antigen is undetermined. Sequenced material: PBMCs. The receptor's source is a female donor in good health. The rearrangement joins TRBV20-1 to TRBJ2-1; 9 bases agree with TRBD1. In DNA, the CDR3 is TGCAGTGCTAGAGACCCTGGGACAGGGCTCGATGAGCAGTTCTTC. Protein product: CSARDPGTGLDEQFF.